The 19 T cell receptor beta chains given below trace back to one sample, sequenced in a study of cytomegalovirus exposure and HLA in healthy donors. PCR amplification relied on 60 Vbeta primers (plus 13 Jbeta primers). Here immunoSEQ multiplex PCR was the method, and the copy in TCRdb shows in-frame clones only, minus some. The sample totals around 30,000 clones. Material for sequencing was PBMCs. The receptors were gathered from a man aged 25 to 45 in good health and CMV-seronegative.

The chain couples TRBV10-3 to TRBJ1-6; no clear D gene. CDR1 and CDR2 from the germline V gene are ENHRY and SYGVKD. CDR3 length: 15 amino acids. The V gene lost 0 bases and the J gene lost 7 bases, with 10 bases spanning the gap. CDR3 bases: TGTGCCATCAGTGAGTCGAGGCTAGAAAATTCACCCCTCCACTTT. This sequence encodes CAISESRLENSPLHF.

V gene TRBV25-1 combines with J gene TRBJ1-4; perhaps TRBD1 as D (5 bases). V lost 5 bases to trimming and J lost 10 bases, with 23 bases between them. Germline values: CDR1 MGHDK, CDR2 SYGVNS. CDR3 length equals 16 residues. CDR3 amino acids: CASSIAGHMGERKLFF. The CDR3 DNA reads as TGTGCCAGCAGTATCGCCGGACATATGGGTGAAAGAAAACTGTTTTTT.

This sequence joins TRBV7-3 and TRBJ1-1; D is undetermined. Deletions cut 3 bases from V and 0 bases from J, with 5 bases between. The germline V gene has CDR1 SGHTA and CDR2 FQGTGA. CDR3 length equals 13 residues. CDR3 loop: CASSFSLNTEAFF. The CDR3 DNA follows: TGTGCCAGCAGCTTCTCTCTGAACACTGAAGCTTTCTTT.

The chain employs TRBV6-6 and TRBJ2-2; no firm D call. CDR1 is MNHNY, CDR2 SVGAGI, per germline (reference sequence). Trimming shortened V by 6 bases and J by 4 bases, and 3 bases separated the two germline ends. CDR3 length equals 11 residues. This CDR3 is CASSFTGELFF. In nucleotides, the CDR3 is TGTGCCAGCAGCTTCACCGGGGAGCTGTTTTTT.

The CDR3 bases are TGTGCCAGCACGCCTCAAACAGGGGGCTCGGAGCAGTACTTC. Translated, it gives CASTPQTGGSEQYF. The chain uses TRBV6-6 and TRBJ2-7; 9 bases line up with TRBD1. Germline CDR1 is MNHNY and CDR2 is SVGAGI (reference sequence). Trimming cost V 7 bases and J 7 bases; bases outside gene matches: 11. The length of the CDR3 is 14 residues.

This chain connects TRBV27 to TRBJ1-2; 8 nucleotides agree with TRBD1. CDR1 is MNHEY and CDR2 is SMNVEV in the germline V gene (reference sequence). CDR3 size: 17 residues. Unmatched junction bases numbered 13, after V lost 2 bases and J lost 5 bases. The CDR3 DNA follows: TGTGCCAGCAGTTTACGCGGACAGGGAATGGGATTATATGGCTACACCTTC. Translation gives CASSLRGQGMGLYGYTF.

About this clone: The sample holds other DNA sequences that translate to the same CDR3. This sequence joins TRBV29-1 and TRBJ2-1; perhaps TRBD2 as D (5 bases). The CDR3 covers 13 residues. Looked up from germline, CDR1 is SQVTM and CDR2 is ANQGSEA. The V and J ends lost 4 bases and 0 bases respectively, with 7 bases between them. The CDR3 bases are TGCAGCGTTGGTGGGAGCTCCTACAATGAGCAGTTCTTC. Protein product: CSVGGSSYNEQFF.

The chain recombines TRBV18 with TRBJ2-5; a weak D match, TRBD1 (5 bases). V lost 2 bases and J 0 bases, leaving 10 bases between the germline ends. Germline V gene data show CDR1 as KGHSH and CDR2 as LQKENI. The CDR3 consists of 15 residues. CDR3 DNA: TGTGCCAGCTCACCATATCGCAGGGACCAAGAGACCCAGTACTTC. It is translated as CASSPYRRDQETQYF.

This rearrangement joins TRBV5-5 to TRBJ2-7; TRBD2 might be the D (7 bases). V dropped 2 bases and J dropped 0 bases, with 9 bases sitting between them. Germline V CDR1 and CDR2: SGHKS, YYEKEE (reference sequence). This CDR3 comprises 14 residues. The CDR3 spells CASSLGGDSYEQYF. The CDR3 DNA follows: TGTGCCAGCAGCTTAGGGGGGGACTCCTACGAGCAGTACTTC.

A remark on this clone: An end of the junction does not agree with germline; a read error may underlie this. This chain links TRBV7-7 with TRBJ2-3; TRBD2 aligns across 9 bases. The CDR3 spans 15 residues. CDR1 is SSHAT and CDR2 is FNYEAQ in the germline V gene (reference sequence). This CDR3 is CASSLRLAGTDTQYF. DNA for the CDR3: TGTGCTAGCAGCTTAAGACTAGCGGGCACAGATACGCAGTATTTT.

This chain connects TRBV18 to TRBJ2-1; 7 bases map to TRBD1. J was trimmed by 15 bases and V by 3 bases; bases with no gene match: 5. The CDR3 totals 11 residues. From germline, CDR1 is KGHSH and CDR2 LQKENI. CDR3 sequence (DNA): TGTGCCAGCTCACCTGGGACAGTAATGTTCTTC. It is translated as CASSPGTVMFF.

The chain recombines TRBV7-8 with TRBJ1-6; D unresolved. The CDR3 extends over 14 amino acids. Germline V CDR1 and CDR2: SGHVS, FQNEAQ. Trimming pared 6 bases from V and 6 bases from J, leaving 12 bases between. DNA of the CDR3: TGTGCCAGCAGAGTCCTGGGCCTTAATTCACCCCTCCACTTT. Encoded protein: CASRVLGLNSPLHF.

The rearrangement joins TRBV7-6 to TRBJ2-7; 7 bases align to TRBD1. CDR1 and CDR2 from the germline V gene are SGHVS and FNYEAQ. The V gene end was trimmed by 5 bases and the J gene end by 7 bases; junction bases not matched to a gene: 5. This CDR3 contains 12 residues. CDR3 in DNA: TGTGCCAGCAGCGCGCCGGACAGGGAGCAGTACTTC. The encoded protein is CASSAPDREQYF.

The chain is built from TRBV5-1 and TRBJ2-5, with 11 bases that match TRBD1. CDR1 SGHRS and CDR2 YFSETQ come from the germline V gene. J was trimmed by 4 bases and V by 4 bases; bases with no gene match: 6. CDR3 length equals 15 residues. CDR3 nucleotides: TGCGCCAGCAGCAGCAGGACAGGGGGCTTAGAGACCCAGTACTTC. Amino acid sequence: CASSSRTGGLETQYF.

The J gene is TRBJ2-7, the V gene TRBV7-9, with 10 positions matching TRBD1. The V gene end was trimmed by 3 bases and the J gene end by 5 bases; junction bases not matched to a gene: 4. Germline CDR1 reads SEHNR; CDR2 reads FQNEAQ (reference sequence). The CDR3 length is 14 residues. Here the CDR3 DNA reads TGTGCCAGCAGCTTTGGACAGGGGGGCCACGAGCAGTACTTC. Its protein is CASSFGQGGHEQYF.

The chain couples TRBV11-2 to TRBJ2-3; 8 bases fit TRBD2. CDR3 length equals 15 residues. Germline V gives CDR1 SGHAT, CDR2 FQNNGV. V trimming: 6 bases; J trimming: 0 bases; junction bases outside the gene matches: 5. CDR3 protein: CASSFRGGSTDTQYF. Written as DNA, the CDR3 is TGTGCCAGCAGTTTCCGGGGGGGCAGCACAGATACGCAGTATTTT.

The chain is built from TRBV6-1 and TRBJ2-7, with TRBD2 identical over 11 bases. The ends lost 4 bases at V and 6 bases at J; junction bases unmatched: 5. Germline V gene lookup returns CDR1 MNHNS and CDR2 SASEGT. This CDR3 is built from 14 residues. The CDR3 loop is CASSGTSGSSEQYF. For the CDR3, the DNA is TGTGCCAGCAGTGGGACTAGCGGGTCAAGCGAGCAGTACTTC.

J is TRBJ1-6 and V is TRBV7-2, with TRBD1 matching 8 bases. V trimming: 5 bases; J trimming: 6 bases; junction bases outside the gene matches: 6. The CDR3 totals 15 residues. Germline CDR1 reads SGHTA; CDR2 reads FQGNSA. The CDR3 sequence is CASSQRTGLNSPLHF. The CDR3 DNA follows: TGTGCCAGCAGCCAAAGGACAGGGCTTAATTCACCCCTCCACTTT.

The chain recombines TRBV7-2 with TRBJ1-6, with D possibly TRBD1 on 5 matching bases. Trimming cost V 5 bases and J 7 bases, with 18 bases left between them. Germline V lookup: CDR1 SGHTA, CDR2 FQGNSA. This CDR3 spans 16 amino acids. The CDR3 sequence is CASSRSGGHPNSPLHF. Written as DNA, the CDR3 is TGTGCCAGCAGCCGATCGGGGGGTCACCCGAATTCACCCCTCCACTTT.